These T cell receptor beta chains were read from a single sample in a study of STAT3 mutations in large granular lymphocyte leukemia. Data came from immunoSEQ multiplex PCR; TCRdb stores just in-frame clones and leaves some out. The table includes about 39,000 clones, 80% to 90% detected once. The sample comprised PBMCs. These receptors all stem from a human donor with T large granular lymphocyte leukemia. Some clones in this sample may be carry-over from other donors' samples. The CDR3 runs from the conserved cysteine through the conserved F or W. D genes are given only for firm matches. Only some rows state a clone size, as once, few, many or a class for expanded clones.

V: TRBV6-1
size: -
D: -
J: TRBJ1-1
DNA: TGTGCCAGCAGTGTTGAGGGGGACACTGAAGCTTTCTTT
CDR3: CASSVEGDTEAFF

V: TRBV6-4
size: few
D: -
J: TRBJ1-2
DNA: TGTGCCAGCAGATTAGACAAGAACTATGGCTACACCTTC
CDR3: CASRLDKNYGYTF

V: TRBV11-2
size: -
D: -
J: TRBJ2-6
DNA: TGTGCCAGCAGCTTGGAAGGGGGATCTGGGGCCAACGTCCTGACTTTC
CDR3: CASSLEGGSGANVLTF

V: TRBV5-8
size: -
D: -
J: TRBJ1-5
DNA: TGTGCCAGCACCCCGGGTGGATTTCAGCCCCAGCATTTT
CDR3: CASTPGGFQPQHF

V: TRBV5-6
size: -
D: -
J: TRBJ1-1
DNA: TGTGCCAGCAGCTTCCAAGGGGCCAGTGGGGCTTTCTTT
CDR3: CASSFQGASGAFF

V: TRBV27
size: -
D: TRBD1
J: TRBJ2-7
DNA: TGTGCCAGCAGCCCCCACTCGGGACAGGGGTTGCACGAGCAGTACTTC
CDR3: CASSPHSGQGLHEQYF

V: TRBV20-1
size: -
D: -
J: TRBJ1-3
DNA: TGCAGTGCCGGCGGGGGGAACACCATATATTTT
CDR3: CSAGGGNTIYF

V: TRBV13
size: -
D: TRBD1
J: TRBJ1-1
DNA: TGTGCCAGCAGTCCCACAGGGGGCGCGAGTGCTTTCTTT
CDR3: CASSPTGGASAFF

V: TRBV6-1
size: -
D: -
J: TRBJ2-4
DNA: TGTGCCAGCAGTGCTGAGCCTTACAAAAACATTCAGTACTTC
CDR3: CASSAEPYKNIQYF

V: TRBV19
size: -
D: -
J: TRBJ2-1
DNA: TGTGCCAGTAGTTCCCGTAGACTATCCACCACTAATGAGCAGTTCTTC
CDR3: CASSSRRLSTTNEQFF

V: TRBV28
size: -
D: TRBD2
J: TRBJ2-1
DNA: TGTGCCAGCATTACCGGGACTAGCTTGGCCAATGAGCAGTTCTTC
CDR3: CASITGTSLANEQFF

V: TRBV4-3
size: -
D: -
J: TRBJ1-2
DNA: TGCGCCAGCAGCCCCCAACAGTCCAACTATGGCTACACCTTC
CDR3: CASSPQQSNYGYTF

V: TRBV4-1
size: few
D: -
J: TRBJ2-2
DNA: TGCGCCAGCAGCCTTCTTTGGAGGACGAACACCGGGGAGCTGTTTTTT
CDR3: CASSLLWRTNTGELFF

V: TRBV5-1
size: -
D: -
J: TRBJ1-2
DNA: TGCGCCAGCAGCGGCGGAGCTAACTATGGCTACACCTTC
CDR3: CASSGGANYGYTF

V: TRBV5-4
size: -
D: TRBD1
J: TRBJ1-2
DNA: TGTGCCAGCAGCTTGGGTCCGACAGGGGCCTATGGCTACACCTTC
CDR3: CASSLGPTGAYGYTF

V: TRBV6-5
size: -
D: -
J: TRBJ2-5
DNA: TGTGCCAGCAGTTACTGGGGGCAGGGGTCAAAAGAGACCCAGTACTTC
CDR3: CASSYWGQGSKETQYF

V: TRBV5-6
size: -
D: -
J: TRBJ1-1
DNA: TGTGCCAGCAGCATCTCTTTCAACACTGAAGCTTTCTTT
CDR3: CASSISFNTEAFF

V: TRBV5-1
size: -
D: TRBD1
J: TRBJ1-5
DNA: TGCGCCAGCAGCTTGGGGCCCACAGGGGGGAATCAGCCCCAGCATTTT
CDR3: CASSLGPTGGNQPQHF

V: TRBV28
size: -
D: -
J: TRBJ1-1
DNA: TGTGCCAGCGTATGGAACACTGAAGCTTTCTTT
CDR3: CASVWNTEAFF

V: TRBV18
size: few
D: TRBD1
J: TRBJ1-2
DNA: TGTGCCAGCTCAGACAGGGCTGGCTATGGCTACACCTTC
CDR3: CASSDRAGYGYTF

V: TRBV7-9
size: -
D: -
J: TRBJ2-7
DNA: TGTGCCAGCAGCCACGGTGGAGGGGGCCTCTACGAGCAGTACTTC
CDR3: CASSHGGGGLYEQYF

V: TRBV7-9
size: few
D: -
J: TRBJ1-2
DNA: TGTGCCAGCAGCCCTCCGCAAGGGGGCTACACCTTC
CDR3: CASSPPQGGYTF

V: TRBV7-6
size: few
D: -
J: TRBJ2-1
DNA: TGTGCCAGCGGGAGATTAGGGGTCTACAATGAGCAGTTCTTC
CDR3: CASGRLGVYNEQFF

V: TRBV10-3
size: -
D: TRBD1
J: TRBJ1-6
DNA: TGTGCCATCAGTGAGTTGGGACAGGAAAATTCACCCCTCCACTTT
CDR3: CAISELGQENSPLHF

V: TRBV28
size: once
D: TRBD1
J: TRBJ1-2
DNA: TGTGCCAGCAGTTCTCCGGGACAGTTGAACTATGGCTACACCTTC
CDR3: CASSSPGQLNYGYTF

V: TRBV10-2
size: -
D: -
J: TRBJ2-2
DNA: TGCGCCAGCAGTACAGGGACCCTGGGGAGAACCGGGGAGCTGTTTTTT
CDR3: CASSTGTLGRTGELFF

V: TRBV27
size: few
D: TRBD1
J: TRBJ1-5
DNA: TGTGCCAGCAGTTCACGACAGGGGGCGATTGGCAATCAGCCCCAGCATTTT
CDR3: CASSSRQGAIGNQPQHF

V: TRBV19
size: -
D: TRBD1
J: TRBJ1-2
DNA: TGTGCCAGTAGTATAGCTGGAGGACAGGGGATATATGGCTACACCTTC
CDR3: CASSIAGGQGIYGYTF

V: TRBV14
size: once
D: -
J: TRBJ1-6
DNA: TGTGCCAGCAGCCCCCAAGGGCCTTCACCCCTCCACTTT
CDR3: CASSPQGPSPLHF

V: TRBV6-5
size: -
D: -
J: TRBJ1-1
DNA: TGTGCCAGCAGTTACTCGGGACGGTTAAGGGTCACTGAAGCTTTCTTT
CDR3: CASSYSGRLRVTEAFF

V: TRBV9
size: -
D: -
J: TRBJ2-2
DNA: TGTGCCAGCAGCGTAGAGACAGTCGTAGAATCCGTAAAAGAAAACAAGAACACCGGGGAGCTGTTTTTT
CDR3: CASSVETVVESVKENKNTGELFF

V: TRBV6-5
size: -
D: TRBD1
J: TRBJ1-6
DNA: TGTGCCAGCAGGATCGGGACAGAGAATTCACCCCTCCACTTT
CDR3: CASRIGTENSPLHF

V: TRBV2
size: few
D: -
J: TRBJ1-5
DNA: TGTGCCAGCAGTGATCACGGGCAACAGCATTTT
CDR3: CASSDHGQQHF

V: TRBV29-1
size: -
D: -
J: TRBJ2-3
DNA: TGCAGCGTTGTACCGGGGGATGTGGCAGATACGCAGTATTTT
CDR3: CSVVPGDVADTQYF

V: TRBV27
size: -
D: -
J: TRBJ2-7
DNA: TGTGCCAGCAGTTTCAGGAGCGAGCAGTACTTC
CDR3: CASSFRSEQYF

V: TRBV19
size: -
D: -
J: TRBJ1-3
DNA: TGTGCCAGTAAGGGCAGAGCTGGAAACACCATATATTTT
CDR3: CASKGRAGNTIYF

V: TRBV7-9
size: once
D: TRBD1
J: TRBJ1-1
DNA: TGTGCCAGCAGCTTAGCCCCCGGGACAGGGATTGACACTGAAGCTTTCTTT
CDR3: CASSLAPGTGIDTEAFF

V: TRBV28
size: -
D: TRBD1
J: TRBJ1-1
DNA: TGTGCCAGCAGGGGACAGTTGAACACTGAAGCTTTCTTT
CDR3: CASRGQLNTEAFF

V: TRBV10-3
size: -
D: TRBD1
J: TRBJ1-1
DNA: TGTGCCATCAGTGTAGACAGGGGGACCACTGAAGCTTTCTTT
CDR3: CAISVDRGTTEAFF

V: TRBV7-2
size: -
D: -
J: TRBJ2-7
DNA: TGTGCCAGCAGCTTCTCGACAGGACCCTACGAGCAGTACTTC
CDR3: CASSFSTGPYEQYF

V: TRBV4-1
size: -
D: TRBD1
J: TRBJ1-5
DNA: TGCGCCAGCAGCGCGGACAGGACCAATCAGCCCCAGCATTTT
CDR3: CASSADRTNQPQHF

V: TRBV28
size: once
D: TRBD1
J: TRBJ1-5
DNA: TGTGCCAGCAGTTTATTGGGGACAGGGCGTTCCGGGCTTAGCAATCAGCCCCAGCATTTT
CDR3: CASSLLGTGRSGLSNQPQHF

V: TRBV7-8
size: -
D: TRBD1
J: TRBJ1-1
DNA: TGTGCCAGCAGCCGACAGGGGAGACTAAGCACTGAAGCTTTCTTT
CDR3: CASSRQGRLSTEAFF

V: TRBV9
size: -
D: -
J: TRBJ1-2
DNA: TGTGCCAGCAGCGTTAGGGGGACCGACCGCTATGGCTACACCTTC
CDR3: CASSVRGTDRYGYTF

V: TRBV7-9
size: -
D: -
J: TRBJ2-7
DNA: TGTGCCAGCAGCTCCCAGACTAGCTACGAGCAGTACTTC
CDR3: CASSSQTSYEQYF

V: TRBV19
size: -
D: TRBD2
J: TRBJ2-1
DNA: TGTGCCAGTAGTATAGCCGGACTAGCTAGGGGCAATGAGCAGTTCTTC
CDR3: CASSIAGLARGNEQFF

V: TRBV9
size: -
D: -
J: TRBJ2-3
DNA: TGTGCCAGCAGCGTCAGACAGCTCACAGATACGCAGTATTTT
CDR3: CASSVRQLTDTQYF

V: TRBV6-1
size: -
D: -
J: TRBJ1-2
DNA: TGTGCCAGCAGTGAAAGTGCCGGGAAGATCTATGGCTACACCTTC
CDR3: CASSESAGKIYGYTF

V: TRBV7-2
size: -
D: TRBD1
J: TRBJ1-4
DNA: TGTGCCAGCAGCGCCCGACAGGGTTTCGGCGAAAAACTGTTTTTT
CDR3: CASSARQGFGEKLFF

V: TRBV5-5
size: -
D: -
J: TRBJ1-2
DNA: TGTGCCAGCAGCTTGGACAGCGGCTATGGCTACACCTTC
CDR3: CASSLDSGYGYTF